This T cell receptor (beta chain) appears in the sequencing data of a study of OX40 agonist ivuxolimab in advanced cancers. About the research overall: Across the patients, intravenous ivuxolimab was delivered every 2 weeks at 0.01 to 10 mg/kg. Dose-escalation patients' cancers were hepatocellular carcinoma, melanoma, renal cell or head and neck cancer.

Excluded were patients having autoimmune disease history or systemic immunosuppression. TCRdb keeps only in-frame clones here, not all; method: immunoSEQ multiplex PCR. In the table there are more than 80,000 clones, roughly nine tenths of which are singletons. This CDR3 has 17 amino acids. J gave up 9 bases and V 5 bases, and 13 bases lay outside the gene matches. Germline values: CDR1 MNHEY, CDR2 SMNVEV (reference sequence). The chain carries TRBV27 and TRBJ2-1; 13 nucleotides align to TRBD2. This sequence was found in an adult with an advanced solid tumor such as melanoma, head and neck, liver or kidney cancer. This sample comprised CD4+ or CD8+ T cells sorted from blood, obtained in a trial of the OX40 agonist ivuxolimab. The CDR3 region has the DNA TGTGCCAGCAGTCCCTACTCAACTAGCGGGAGGGCGAGTGAGCAGTTCTTC. It is translated as CASSPYSTSGRASEQFF.